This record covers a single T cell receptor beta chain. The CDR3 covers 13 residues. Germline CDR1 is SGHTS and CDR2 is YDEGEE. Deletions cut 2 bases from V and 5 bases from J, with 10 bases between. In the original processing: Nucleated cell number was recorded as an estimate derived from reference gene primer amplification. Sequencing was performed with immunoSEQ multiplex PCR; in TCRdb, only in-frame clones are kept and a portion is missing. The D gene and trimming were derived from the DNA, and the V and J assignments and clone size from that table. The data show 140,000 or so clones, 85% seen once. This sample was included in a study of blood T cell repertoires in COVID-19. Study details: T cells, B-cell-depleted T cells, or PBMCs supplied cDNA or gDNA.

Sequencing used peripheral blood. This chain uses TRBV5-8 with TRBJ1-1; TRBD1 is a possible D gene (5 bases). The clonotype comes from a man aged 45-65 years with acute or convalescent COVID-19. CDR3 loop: CASSFQGFTEAFF. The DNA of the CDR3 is TGTGCCAGCAGCTTTCAGGGATTTACTGAAGCTTTCTTT. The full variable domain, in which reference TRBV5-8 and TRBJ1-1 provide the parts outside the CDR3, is EAGVTQSPTHLIKTRGQQATLRCSPISGHTSVYWYQQALGLGLQFLLWYDEGEERNRGNFPPRFSGRQFPNYSSELNVNALELEDSALYLCASSFQGFTEAFFGQGTRLTVV.